This entry is about one TCR beta chain. The sample originates from a study of blood T cell repertoires in COVID-19. Study summary: Sources were T cells, B-cell-depleted T cells, or PBMCs; the material itself was cDNA or gDNA.

Trimming cost V 6 bases and J 6 bases; bases outside gene matches: 4. The CDR3 runs to 13 residues. CDR1 is WSHSY and CDR2 is SAAADI in the germline V gene. How the authors handled the data: Nucleated cell number was recorded as an estimate derived from reference gene primer amplification. Assay used: immunoSEQ multiplex PCR; TCRdb lists only in-frame clones, some missing. That table supplies the V and J calls and clone size; D and trimming were determined from the DNA. The sample has about 190,000 clones, around 80% seen once. The material sequenced was peripheral blood. The rearrangement uses TRBV10-2 and TRBJ2-2, with 7 bases aligning to TRBD2. The sequence derives from a man aged 25 to 40 with active or convalescent COVID-19. DNA of the CDR3: TGCGCCAGCAGGCTGGGAGGGGCCGGGGAGCTGTTTTTT. It is translated as CASRLGGAGELFF.